This T cell receptor (beta chain) is from a study of cytomegalovirus exposure and HLA in healthy donors (dated by TCRdb to about 2017). About the investigation overall: In an earlier analysis of 450 to 750 of the donors, 250 to 350 Gb of sequence data and 100 million or so unique TCR beta sequences from about 179 million T cells were reported. The later analysis used no new phenotypic data to find candidate immune exposures, relying instead on TCR beta sequences and their occurrence across donors. To decide whether each TCR beta V gene segment behaved as functional or pseudogenic, an earlier analysis of approximately 620 of the donors relied on high-throughput TCR beta sequencing. All discovery cohort repertoires had been generated on a single sequencing platform. The study combined high-throughput TCR immunosequencing, statistical association of individual TCRs with disease status, and machine learning to predict cytomegalovirus infection status. In a later genetic analysis, genome-wide SNP genotypes for about 55% of the roughly 700 donors were used, and that subset was treated as a discovery cohort. Using immunosequencing, the study profiled T cell repertoires from about 620 subjects and related those repertoires to cytomegalovirus serostatus. Roughly 300 gigabases of sequencing data and roughly 80 million unique TCR sequences made up an early release that covered around 640 HLA-typed donors. Typing coverage varied by locus: roughly 620-640 donors for A, B, C, DRB1 and DQB1; approximately 500 for DQA1; over 600 for DPA1; fewer than 480 for DPB1. In a later analysis, previously published TCR beta repertoires from several hundred donors were re-analyzed and high-resolution HLA genotyping was added so that TCR occurrence patterns could be studied. Along with the roughly 670-subject first cohort, a separate validation cohort of 120 different subjects was used. Because of strong linkage in the cohort, five DR-DQ haplotypes were treated as single units for association and clustering. The aim of the study was to test whether cataloging public T cell receptors could identify signatures of past pathogen exposure. HLA typing covered class I and class II loci at four-digit resolution. Across about 380 genotyped donors of the cohort, an average of 235,054 unique TCR beta nucleotide sequences per donor were sequenced, and roughly 17% of those sequences were non-productive. Donor age, sex, ethnicity and CMV serostatus were compiled together with the repertoire data. Of the approximately 400 genotyped donors, around 81% fell in the genetic ancestry cluster associated with self-reported Caucasian donors. Broad study findings and their caveats: A few of the identified cytomegalovirus-associated TCR beta chains were confirmed in vitro to be specific for cytomegalovirus antigens. When HLA alleles, especially DR and DQ, strongly co-occurred, attributing TCR associations to individual alleles was difficult. The study listed 150 to 200 TCR beta chains as associated with cytomegalovirus. Some IMGT-functional V segments, including TRBV6-2 and TRBV6-3, could not be told apart with the 87-base-pair reads, so those segments were excluded. Across donors, most TCR sequences were observed very rarely, whereas some public TCRs were present in many individuals. An earlier analysis of approximately 530 of the donors showed that most TCR beta V segments appeared in productive rearrangements either about 90% or about 30% of the time, which broadly matched IMGT annotations. A further reported finding was that TCR beta sequences accurately predicted the HLA-A and HLA-B alleles for most subjects in the first cohort. The authors suggested that the approach could potentially be generalized to other disease states and immunological phenotypes. Because some donors lacked HLA typing at each locus, the association tests relied only on the typed subset. Several of the top co-occurrence clusters appeared to be linked to parvovirus B19, influenza, CMV and Epstein-Barr virus, according to a later analysis. In a later analysis, HLA-associated TCR beta chains were found to be more clonally expanded and to have lower generation probabilities than equally common non-associated chains. A cluster of highly shared sequence variants was judged likely to represent a technical artifact of the sequencing pipeline. The presence/absence analyses assumed that sequencing depth was roughly uniform across donors, and that assumption may not be true. In this cohort, only TCR beta chains were sequenced, and detectable features were limited by the absence of alpha or paired-chain data. In a later analysis, TCR association rates were found to vary across HLA loci, with the most associated TCRs seen for DRB1 alleles and the fewest for HLA-C alleles. Correlated functional status among segregating V segments might be attributable to linkage disequilibrium, but an unknown experimental factor could not be ruled out. Immune exposure information for the cohort was limited to CMV serostatus. At a false discovery rate of 0.05, a later analysis linked around 15,000 TCR beta sequences to specific HLA alleles. In a later genetic analysis, fewer N-insertions in productive TCRs were reported among donors in an Asian-associated ancestry cluster than the roughly 700-donor mean. Over 15 rarely observed V segments, including chromosome 9 orphons, were excluded from the earlier analysis of 550 to 700 of the donors because counts were too low. In a later genetic analysis, a missense DCLRE1C variant was associated with V-gene and J-gene trimming of TCR beta chains, and the association was replicated in an independent cohort. The classifier was reported to diagnose cytomegalovirus status with high specificity and sensitivity in both the original and validation cohorts. According to a later analysis, most CMV-associated TCR beta chains appeared to be HLA-restricted, and the HLA associations seemed to be driven largely by CMV exposure.

From a lookup of the germline V gene, CDR1 and CDR2 are SGDLS and YYNGEE. Trimmed from V: 2 bases; trimmed from J: 5 bases; junction bases lacking a gene match: 12. Including cysteine and phenylalanine, the CDR3 has 17 amino acids. Left in the record is the CDR3 DNA by itself, 51 bases read in frame from the first base. Receptor amplification or capture employed the immunoSEQ multiplex PCR assay. The multiplex PCR relied on a mix of 60 forward primers for TCR Vbeta segments and 13 reverse primers for TCR Jbeta segments. A multiplex PCR assay on genomic DNA amplified the CDR3 region of rearranged TCR beta genes. On the Illumina HiSeq System, the amplified TCR beta libraries were sequenced as 87-base-pair reads. For the original study's pipeline: Across the 600 to 700 repertoires, a later analysis counted 80 million or so unique TCR beta chains, approximately 12 million of which were shared by at least two donors. To remove PCR and sequencing errors, raw reads were error-corrected and collapsed into unique sequences using a nearest-neighbor algorithm that merged closely related sequences. To assign V, D and J gene segments, CDR3 sequences were aligned to IMGT reference sequences. For a sequence to be retained, a match of at least six nucleotides to both a V gene segment and a J gene segment was required. Rearrangements were classified as productive when the CDR3 lacked stop codons and remained in frame with V and J, and all other rearrangements were classified as non-productive. CDR3 was defined by IMGT convention, running from the second conserved V-encoded cysteine to the conserved J-encoded phenylalanine. Sequences without an unambiguous match to a single V gene segment were excluded from the earlier analysis of approximately 560 of the donors. In an earlier analysis of approximately 550 of the donors, V segments were called functional above 56.7% productive rearrangements and were called segregating when the between-donor standard deviation exceeded 5%. A statistical classification framework was developed to diagnose cytomegalovirus status using the catalog of TCR beta chain sequences. In a later analysis, V and J genes were assigned by comparing TCR nucleotide sequences against IMGT/GENE-DB human TR gene sequences. In a later analysis, CDR3 sequences and most-parsimonious VDJ recombination scenarios were assigned using the TCRdist pipeline. In a later analysis, each TCR beta chain was defined by its CDR3 amino acid sequence together with its V-gene family, and reads without a unique V-gene family were excluded. As a way to deal with suspected cross-contamination and a sequencing artifact, a later analysis dropped 450 to 600 nucleotide sequences that were highly shared and had low generation probability. In a later analysis, a clonal expansion index for each public chain was calculated from normalized within-repertoire ranks of inferred template counts. In a later analysis, generation probabilities were computed with a VDJ recombination model fitted to out-of-frame rearrangements, and the resulting probabilities were checked against IGoR. In a later analysis, TCR-TCR, TCR-HLA and TCR-CMV co-occurrence was scored with hypergeometric tests, and a repertoire-size bias correction was applied to TCR pairs. A later analysis estimated false discovery rates by permuting HLA or CMV assignments 20 times. In a later analysis, co-occurring TCRs were grouped with DBSCAN, and TCRdist sequence similarity was added when clustering was performed within HLA-allele-positive subsets. For co-occurrence clustering, repertoires with fewer than 30,000 or more than 120,000 public chains were excluded, along with four to six repertoires with anomalous nucleotide sharing. Entries here come from immuneACCESS through TCRdb and include only in-frame sequences with V and J called. Some clones fail to appear in such tables; in the studies checked, an unresolved V gene covers under half of the shortfall, and the cause of the remainder is unknown. The V and J calls and the clone size are those of that table, but D and trimming were determined from the DNA. This sample gives approximately 140,000 clones in total; approximately 57% of them show up just once. Clones ranked in the top ten supply over 1.5% of the sample.

In total, approximately 610 healthy bone marrow donors made up the cohort. All cohort members were sampled while nominally healthy, although unrecorded immune exposures were likely present. The donor was CMV seronegative and belonged to the group of 380 or so seronegative cohort members. A peripheral blood sample was collected from each donor, and TCR beta sequencing was performed on peripheral blood mononuclear cells. Genomic DNA was extracted from the blood cell samples with the Qiagen DNeasy Blood Extraction Kit. Comment on this clone: Its recognized antigen is unknown. Per-nucleotide qualities are absent, and no much larger clonotype sits a single base away.

The origin of this receptor is a male donor in good health and CMV-seronegative. Sequenced: PBMCs. The rearrangement combines TRBV9 with TRBJ1-2, with 10 bases matching TRBD1. The DNA is TGTGCCAGCAGCGTGGATCAGACAGGGGGCTGGGGGTATGGCTACACCTTC. Its translation reads: CASSVDQTGGWGYGYTF.